Below, 20 T cell receptor beta chains from the same sample are listed, as sequenced in a study of post-analysis software for immune sequencing data. Overall study findings and caveats: With TRBV5-6, TRBV5-1 and TRBV20-1 included, 5 or 6 TRBV segments were more frequent in patients than in controls.

For these receptors, no antigen is known. Incorporated into the TCR beta cDNA libraries were unique molecular identifiers, which served to reduce PCR and sequencing biases. MiXCR, run by TCRdb on the PCR reads, gives a single entry per CDR3 protein. Altogether approximately 350,000 distinct CDR3 sequences are present, about a third being singletons, with the ten largest covering roughly an eighth. The sample comprised blood. The receptors were sampled from a girl aged 10-17 years with multiple sclerosis.

This clonotype turned up a few times. This sequence joins TRBV7-9 and TRBJ1-2; the match to TRBD1 covers 10 bases. CDR3 size: 18 residues. Unmatched junction bases numbered 16, after V lost 4 bases and J lost 5 bases. From germline, CDR1 is SEHNR and CDR2 FQNEAQ (reference sequence). CDR3 loop: CASSSISDPGQGRYGYTF. The CDR3 region has the DNA TGTGCCAGCAGCTCGATCTCTGACCCGGGACAGGGGCGGTATGGCTACACCTTC.

This sequence joins TRBV4-1 and TRBJ2-2, with a possible D match to TRBD2 (6 bases). CDR1 MGHRA and CDR2 YSYEKL come from the germline V gene. V dropped 0 bases and J dropped 2 bases, with 16 bases sitting between them. The CDR3 has 18 amino acids. The CDR3 region has the DNA TGCGCCAGCAGCCAAGATGGGGCGGGGCGCGTAAACACCGGGGAGCTGTTTTTT. It translates to CASSQDGAGRVNTGELFF.

V gene TRBV7-2 combines with J gene TRBJ1-5; 7 bases are a match to TRBD1. The V gene end was trimmed by 5 bases and the J gene end by 5 bases; junction bases not matched to a gene: 9. The CDR3 loop spans 15 amino acids. The germline CDR1 and CDR2 sequences are SGHTA and FQGNSA. CDR3 protein: CASSATGDSYQPQHF. The CDR3 DNA sequence: TGTGCCAGCAGCGCCACAGGGGATTCGTATCAGCCCCAGCATTTT. Looking up the rest from reference TRBV7-2 and TRBJ1-5 gives the full variable domain: GAGVSQSPSNKVTEKGKDVELRCDPISGHTALYWYRQSLGQGLEFLIYFQGNSAPDKSGLPSDRFSAERTGGSVSTLTIQRTQQEDSAVYLCASSATGDSYQPQHFGDGTRLSIL.

This sequence joins TRBV28 and TRBJ1-5; D gene uncertain. Germline CDR1 and CDR2: MDHEN and SYDVKM. Trimming took off 2 bases at V and 7 bases at J, with 9 bases between the two ends. The CDR3 consists of 13 residues. CDR3 nucleotides: TGTGCCAGCAGTTTAGGCAGACCCCAGCCCCAGCATTTT. Translation gives CASSLGRPQPQHF.

This clonotype has just a few counts. The rearrangement uses TRBV20-1 and TRBJ2-3, with 12 bases lining up with TRBD2. J lost 6 bases, V lost 0 bases, and 10 bases had no gene match. CDR1 DFQATT and CDR2 SNEGSKA come from the germline V gene (reference sequence). The CDR3 contains 17 residues. The DNA of the CDR3 is TGCAGTGCTAGAGATCAGCTACTAGCGGGGGGTCTCGATACGCAGTATTTT. Protein: CSARDQLLAGGLDTQYF.

This clonotype was observed at least ten times. The chain uses TRBV4-1 and TRBJ2-5; 10 bases align to TRBD2. Losses at the gene ends were 2 bases for V and 1 base for J; bases not matched to a gene: 7. The CDR3 is 17 residues long. Germline assignment: CDR1 MGHRA and CDR2 YSYEKL. CDR3: CASSQSRAGGFQETQYF. CDR3 DNA sequence: TGCGCCAGCAGCCAATCCCGAGCGGGGGGGTTCCAAGAGACCCAGTACTTC.

V usage is TRBV20-1 and J usage is TRBJ2-7; D call uncertain. The CDR3 is made up of 13 amino acids. The germline gives CDR1 DFQATT, CDR2 SNEGSKA (reference sequence). Between the trimmed V and J ends, which lost 0 bases and 6 bases, there was a span of 12 bases. The CDR3 coding sequence is TGCAGTGCTAGAGAGAACCCCCCAGGCGAGCAGTACTTC. Residues: CSARENPPGEQYF.

The V call is TRBV4-1, the J call TRBJ1-2; TRBD1 might be the D (5 bases). CDR3 length: 15 residues. Trimming shortened V by 0 bases and J by 6 bases, and 14 bases separated the two germline ends. Looked up from germline, CDR1 is MGHRA and CDR2 is YSYEKL. This CDR3 reads CASSQEGEGRDGYTF. The CDR3 DNA reads TGCGCCAGCAGCCAAGAGGGAGAGGGGAGGGATGGCTACACCTTC.

Only a few counts were recorded for this clonotype. The chain joins TRBV5-4 to TRBJ1-6; maybe TRBD1 (6 bases). CDR3 length: 14 residues. V was shortened by 4 bases and J by 4 bases, with 9 bases between the two germline ends. The germline V gene encodes CDR1 SGHNT and CDR2 YYREEE (reference sequence). The CDR3 here is CASSGTGYNSPLHF. Here the CDR3 DNA reads TGTGCCAGCAGCGGTACAGGGTATAATTCACCCCTCCACTTT.

This chain links TRBV12-3 or TRBV12-4 with TRBJ1-2; D is undetermined. The germline V and J ends were trimmed by 6 bases and 1 base, with 9 bases remaining between them. The CDR3 consists of 13 residues. The CDR3 nucleotides read TGTGCCAGCAGCTCCGGGAATAACTATGGCTACACCTTC. This gives the protein CASSSGNNYGYTF.

CDR3 nucleotides: TGTGCCAGCAGCTTGCGGGACAGAGGTGAAAAACTGTTTTTT. It yields the protein CASSLRDRGEKLFF. V and J are TRBV7-8 and TRBJ1-4, with 7 nucleotides matching TRBD1. The CDR3 totals 14 residues. In germline, CDR1 is SGHVS, CDR2 FQNEAQ. J was trimmed by 7 bases and V by 3 bases; bases with no gene match: 5.

The V call is TRBV6-6, the J call TRBJ1-2, with D hard to call. This CDR3 comprises 12 residues. With 7 bases removed from V and 11 bases from J, the gap between germline ends came to 17 bases. Germline CDR1 and CDR2: MNHNY and SVGAGI (reference sequence). CDR3 DNA sequence: TGTGCCAGCACCCCCGACTTTCGGGCGTACACCTTC. Residues: CASTPDFRAYTF.

There are a few counts of this clonotype. The chain couples TRBV4-1 to TRBJ2-2; 9 bases are a match to TRBD2. The CDR3 totals 17 residues. The germline V gene has CDR1 MGHRA and CDR2 YSYEKL. V dropped 4 bases and J dropped 4; count of bases not matched to a gene: 10. The CDR3 DNA sequence: TGCGCCAGCAGCCCACCTATTAGCGGGGGTCGCACCGGGGAGCTGTTTTTT. This translates into CASSPPISGGRTGELFF.

The rearrangement uses TRBV7-9 and TRBJ2-1, with D uncertain. The CDR3 is 15 amino acids. Per germline, CDR1 SEHNR and CDR2 FQNEAQ (reference sequence). Trimming stripped 3 bases from V and 7 bases from J, with 16 bases between. In DNA form, the CDR3 reads TGTGCCAGCAGCTTCGTGGACGGCGGCTTGAATGAGCAGTTCTTC. It encodes CASSFVDGGLNEQFF. Full variable domain (remainder filled in from reference TRBV7-9 and TRBJ2-1): DTGVSQNPRHKITKRGQNVTFRCDPISEHNRLYWYRQTLGQGPEFLTYFQNEAQLEKSRLLSDRFSAERPKGSFSTLEIQRTEQGDSAMYLCASSFVDGGLNEQFFGPGTRLTVL.

This clonotype was seen just once. Given a much more abundant clone one base away, this may be a read error. V and J are TRBV4-3 and TRBJ1-2; tentatively, D is TRBD1 (5 bases). The CDR3 loop spans 14 amino acids. CDR1 and CDR2 from the germline V gene are LGHNA and YSLEER. The CDR3 sequence: CASSQDGAGQGCTF. The DNA of the CDR3 is TGCGCCAGCAGCCAAGATGGGGCAGGGCAAGGCTGCACCTTC.

The V call is TRBV27, the J call TRBJ2-1; D may be TRBD1 (5 bases). The CDR3 totals 13 residues. The germline V and J ends were trimmed by 2 bases and 9 bases, with 11 bases remaining between them. CDR1 is MNHEY, CDR2 SMNVEV, per germline (reference sequence). Here the CDR3 reads CASSLVWGSEQFF. The CDR3 DNA sequence: TGTGCCAGCAGTTTAGTATGGGGCAGTGAGCAGTTCTTC.

The gene calls are TRBV5-6 and TRBJ2-7; D is possibly TRBD1 or TRBD2 (5 bases each). Germline V gene lookup returns CDR1 SGHDT and CDR2 YYEEEE. The germline V and J ends were trimmed by 2 bases and 2 bases, with 11 bases remaining between them. There are 14 residues in the CDR3. The CDR3 DNA reads TGTGCCAGCAGCTTCTACGGGGCTACCTACGAGCAGTACTTC. Amino acids: CASSFYGATYEQYF. The whole variable domain, filled in from reference TRBV5-6 and TRBJ2-7, reads DAGVTQSPTHLIKTRGQQVTLRCSPKSGHDTVSWYQQALGQGPQFIFQYYEEEERQRGNFPDRFSGHQFPNYSSELNVNALLLGDSALYLCASSFYGATYEQYFGPGTRLTVT.

A note on this clonotype: The junction shows a germline mismatch at one end, possibly a read error. The chain carries TRBV28 and TRBJ1-4; D unresolved. Germline lookup yields CDR1 MDHEN and CDR2 SYDVKM. There are 15 residues in the CDR3. CDR3 residues: CASSPGVTGGEKRFF. The CDR3 DNA reads as TGTGCCAGCAGTCCCGGGGTCACCGGCGGGGAAAAACGGTTTTTT.

This clonotype was recorded a few times. The J gene is TRBJ1-5, the V gene TRBV10-2; D gene uncertain. V was pared by 2 bases and J by 5 bases, with 7 bases between. CDR1 and CDR2 (germline): WSHSY, SAAADI. This CDR3 is 13 amino acids long. The CDR3 DNA reads TGCGCCAGCAGTGAGGGGAGGGATCAGCCCCAGCATTTT. Residues: CASSEGRDQPQHF.

This clonotype was recorded a few times. The chain recombines TRBV4-3 with TRBJ1-1; possible D gene TRBD1, 6 bases. The CDR3 totals 14 residues. The germline gives CDR1 LGHNA, CDR2 YSLEER. V lost 6 bases and J 4 bases, leaving 15 bases between the germline ends. CDR3 sequence (DNA): TGCGCCAGCAGAGGGTGGAGGGGGAGCACTGAAGCTTTCTTT. Translating it yields CASRGWRGSTEAFF.